The 21 T cell receptor beta chains presented below share a single source sample, sequenced in a study of tissue T cells after allogeneic stem cell transplantation. This table comes from immunoSEQ multiplex PCR, and its TCRdb copy is limited to in-frame clones, with some not included. In the table there are 7,000 or so clones, under 75% of which are singletons. The starting material was duodenum tissue, obtained at autopsy. Source of these receptors: a female donor older than 55 with lung cancer.

Only one count was recorded for this clone. The chain employs TRBV7-6 and TRBJ1-1; weak D call: TRBD1 (5 bases). The CDR3 spans 15 residues. The germline V gene encodes CDR1 SGHVS and CDR2 FNYEAQ. The V end lost 1 base, the J end lost 0 bases, and 9 bases lay between the germline ends. For the CDR3, the DNA is TGTGCCAGCAGCTTAGACGGGACGTTGAACACTGAAGCTTTCTTT. Translation gives CASSLDGTLNTEAFF.

This clone was seen only a few times. V is TRBV28 and J is TRBJ1-5; 8 bases agree with TRBD1. With 6 bases clipped from V and 5 bases from J, the junction kept 9 bases outside the gene matches. CDR3 size: 15 residues. CDR1 and CDR2 from the germline V gene are MDHEN and SYDVKM. The CDR3 DNA reads as TGTGCCAGCAGCTCCTCCGGGACAGGTTATCAGCCCCAGCATTTT. Its protein product is CASSSSGTGYQPQHF. The variable domain in full, with the rest retrieved from reference TRBV28 and TRBJ1-5, is DVKVTQSSRYLVKRTGEKVFLECVQDMDHENMFWYRQDPGLGLRLIYFSYDVKMKEKGDIPEGYSVSREKKERFSLILESASTNQTSMYLCASSSSGTGYQPQHFGDGTRLSIL.

This clone rates as medium-sized (0.01 to 0.1%). The chain joins TRBV29-1 to TRBJ1-5; possible D gene TRBD1, 5 bases. Germline lookup yields CDR1 SQVTM and CDR2 ANQGSEA. V lost 4 bases to trimming and J lost 2 bases, with 6 bases between them. The CDR3 length is 12 residues. CDR3 in amino acids: CSVGGGNQPQHF. The CDR3 coding sequence is TGCAGCGTTGGGGGGGGCAATCAGCCCCAGCATTTT.

The rearrangement joins TRBV6-2 or TRBV6-3 to TRBJ2-5, with a weak D call TRBD1 (6 bases). Looked up from germline, CDR1 is MNHEY and CDR2 is SVGEGT. V shed 4 bases and J shed 3 bases, with 9 bases lying between them. This CDR3 comprises 13 residues. Written as DNA, the CDR3 is TGTGCCAGCAGTTTCGGACAGAAAGAGACCCAGTACTTC. Its translation is CASSFGQKETQYF.

The chain combines TRBV7-9 with TRBJ2-1; maybe TRBD2 (6 bases). The CDR3 spans 14 residues. V gave up 1 base and J gave up 4 bases, with 8 bases separating them. The germline gives CDR1 SEHNR, CDR2 FQNEAQ (reference sequence). The CDR3, as DNA: TGTGCCAGCAGCTTAGGGGACTGGTACAATGAGCAGTTCTTC. Translating it yields CASSLGDWYNEQFF.

V gene TRBV7-2 combines with J gene TRBJ2-2; 10 nucleotides line up with TRBD1. The CDR3 sequence is 14 residues long. Germline CDR1 and CDR2: SGHTA and FQGNSA. V lost 4 bases, J lost 7 bases, and 3 bases stayed unmatched. CDR3 sequence reads: CASSSGQGFGELFF. The CDR3 DNA reads as TGTGCCAGCAGCTCGGGACAGGGGTTCGGGGAGCTGTTTTTT.

This clone is termed medium-sized (0.01 to 0.1%). The chain recombines TRBV5-5 with TRBJ2-7; D not certain. The CDR3 has 13 amino acids. CDR1 is SGHKS and CDR2 is YYEKEE in the germline V gene (reference sequence). The V and J ends lost 0 bases and 4 bases respectively, with 8 bases between them. The chain's CDR3 is CASSLVARYEQYF. The CDR3 region has the DNA TGTGCCAGCAGCTTGGTGGCGCGATACGAGCAGTACTTC.

This chain joins TRBV7-2 and TRBJ1-2; D remains unclear. The germline CDR1 and CDR2 sequences are SGHTA and FQGNSA. Trimming pared 0 bases from V and 2 bases from J, leaving 13 bases between. This CDR3 is built from 16 residues. The CDR3 coding sequence is TGTGCCAGCAGCTTAGCGCTGGCACTTAGGAACTATGGCTACACCTTC. Its protein is CASSLALALRNYGYTF.

V gene TRBV18 combines with J gene TRBJ1-1; the D gene is possibly TRBD1 (5 bases). The germline V and J ends were trimmed by 2 bases and 2 bases, with 21 bases remaining between them. The germline V gene has CDR1 KGHSH and CDR2 LQKENI. This CDR3 is 18 amino acids long. CDR3 in amino acids: CASSPIRQRGRVNTEAFF. The CDR3 DNA follows: TGTGCCAGCTCACCAATTAGACAGCGAGGTCGGGTTAACACTGAAGCTTTCTTT.

This clone was recorded a few times. V is TRBV19 and J is TRBJ2-2; D ambiguous. V was cut by 10 bases and J by 2 bases, with 20 bases left in between. The CDR3 runs to 16 residues. CDR1 is LNHDA and CDR2 is SQIVND in the germline V gene (reference sequence). CDR3 in amino acids: CATKTPGLLNTGELFF. DNA for the CDR3: TGTGCCACAAAGACTCCGGGCCTCTTAAACACCGGGGAGCTGTTTTTT.

The V gene is TRBV24-1, the J gene TRBJ1-2; unclear D gene. The germline gives CDR1 KGHDR, CDR2 SFDVKD. Trimming cost V 5 bases and J 4 bases, with 7 bases left between them. The CDR3 has 12 amino acids. CDR3 coding DNA: TGTGCCACCAGTGGAGGAAGCTATGGCTACACCTTC. This gives the protein CATSGGSYGYTF.

This clone has a handful of counts. The V gene is TRBV15, the J gene TRBJ2-6, with TRBD2 as a possible D gene (5 bases). CDR1 and CDR2 from the germline V gene are LNHNV and YYDKDF (reference sequence). The CDR3 is 15 residues long. Between the trimmed V and J ends, which lost 4 bases and 2 bases, there was a span of 9 bases. This chain's CDR3 is CATSTLATGANVLTF. CDR3 nucleotides: TGTGCCACCAGCACGCTAGCAACTGGGGCCAACGTCCTGACTTTC.

By sample share, this clone is large. The genes are TRBV4-3 and TRBJ2-1, with D unclear. V lost 5 bases, J lost 6 bases, and 14 bases lay in between. CDR3 length: 14 residues. Germline CDR1 LGHNA, CDR2 YSLEER. CDR3 DNA: TGCGCCAGCAGCTACTTCGGCGGATTCAATGAGCAGTTCTTC. Protein: CASSYFGGFNEQFF.

This sequence joins TRBV14 and TRBJ2-1; the match to TRBD1 covers 7 bases. J gave up 0 bases and V 8 bases, and 13 bases lay outside the gene matches. This CDR3 contains 17 residues. Germline V lookup: CDR1 SGHDN, CDR2 FVKESK. The CDR3 loop is CASRDSQDPSSYNEQFF. DNA for the CDR3: TGTGCCAGCCGGGACAGCCAGGATCCAAGCTCCTACAATGAGCAGTTCTTC.

This chain joins TRBV18 and TRBJ1-5; 7 nucleotides align to TRBD1. Trimming at V came to 3 bases and at J to 3 bases, leaving 2 bases not matched to a gene. The CDR3 covers 14 residues. The germline V gene encodes CDR1 KGHSH and CDR2 LQKENI. The CDR3, as DNA: TGTGCCAGCTCACCGGGACAGTCCAATCAGCCCCAGCATTTT. This sequence encodes CASSPGQSNQPQHF.

This clone was picked up a small number of times. This sample includes further DNA sequences coding for the same CDR3. The J gene is TRBJ1-2, the V gene TRBV6-5; 7 positions match TRBD1. CDR1 MNHEY and CDR2 SVGAGI come from the germline V gene. V lost 2 bases to trimming and J lost 7 bases; unmatched junction nucleotides: 4. This CDR3 has 13 amino acids. CDR3 nucleotide sequence: TGTGCCAGCAGTTACGAAGGGGGCTCTGGCTACACCTTC. This gives the protein CASSYEGGSGYTF.

The gene calls are TRBV7-3 and TRBJ2-1; D unclear. V was shortened by 5 bases and J by 0 bases, with 17 bases between the two germline ends. The CDR3 consists of 17 residues. Germline V gene sequence: CDR1 SGHTA, CDR2 FQGTGA. The CDR3 bases are TGTGCCAGCAGCCTCCCTGGGGTTGGTAGCTCCTACAATGAGCAGTTCTTC. Its protein product is CASSLPGVGSSYNEQFF.

This clone is medium-sized in the sample. The V call is TRBV9, the J call TRBJ1-4, with 11 bases matching TRBD1. The CDR3 runs to 16 residues. The germline V gene encodes CDR1 SGDLS and CDR2 YYNGEE. Trimming removed 1 base from V and 4 bases from J; junction bases left unmatched: 3. CDR3 sequence: CASSVQGTGGNEKLFF. The CDR3 DNA reads as TGTGCCAGCAGCGTACAAGGGACAGGGGGTAATGAAAAACTGTTTTTT. The full variable domain, in which reference TRBV9 and TRBJ1-4 provide the parts outside the CDR3, is DSGVTQTPKHLITATGQRVTLRCSPRSGDLSVYWYQQSLDQGLQFLIQYYNGEERAKGNILERFSAQQFPDLHSELNLSSLELGDSALYFCASSVQGTGGNEKLFFGSGTQLSVL.

The sample holds a few counts of this clone. The chain couples TRBV10-1 to TRBJ1-1, with a tentative D call TRBD1 (6 bases). Germline values: CDR1 WNHNN, CDR2 SYGVQD (reference sequence). CDR3 length: 13 residues. Trimming left V 5 bases short and J 1 base short, with 8 bases between. This CDR3 is CASSRTANTEAFF. DNA of the CDR3: TGCGCCAGCAGTAGGACAGCGAACACTGAAGCTTTCTTT.

V gene TRBV30 combines with J gene TRBJ1-2; a weak D match, TRBD1 (6 bases). CDR3 length: 15 amino acids. Between the trimmed V and J ends, which lost 1 base and 2 bases, there was a span of 14 bases. Germline V gives CDR1 GTSNPN, CDR2 SVGIG (reference sequence). CDR3 residues: CAWSEYREVNYGYTF. CDR3 coding DNA: TGTGCCTGGAGTGAATACAGGGAAGTCAACTATGGCTACACCTTC.

CDR3: CASSLEVYEQYF. In DNA form, the CDR3 reads TGTGCCAGCAGTTTAGAGGTCTACGAGCAGTACTTC. The J gene is TRBJ2-7, the V gene TRBV12-3 or TRBV12-4; D unclear. This CDR3 contains 12 residues. The V end lost 1 base, the J end lost 3 bases, and 4 bases lay between the germline ends.